What follows describes a single T cell receptor beta chain. What it binds is not known. The sample is drawn from a study of T-cell reconstitution after alpha-beta-depleted transplantation in children. Study results and caveats: T cells produced anew were the main source of T-cell counts and diversity one year after transplant.

V lost 3 bases and J lost 3, with 9 bases in between. There are 14 residues in the CDR3. The germline V gene encodes CDR1 MNHNS and CDR2 SASEGT. Unique molecular identifiers were built into the TCRbeta library. TCRdb itself ran the PCR reads through MiXCR, one entry per CDR3 protein. The sample lists fewer than 500,000 distinct CDR3 sequences, over 40% occurring once. The chain employs TRBV6-1 and TRBJ1-5; D is unresolved. The sequence came from a girl aged 2 to 9 with aplastic anemia, due to receive a stem cell transplant. Source: PBMCs, taken before TCRalphabeta/CD19-depleted stem cell transplant. The CDR3 DNA reads as TGTGCCAGCAGTGAGGTGCATGCCAATCAGCCCCAGCATTTT. Translating it yields CASSEVHANQPQHF.